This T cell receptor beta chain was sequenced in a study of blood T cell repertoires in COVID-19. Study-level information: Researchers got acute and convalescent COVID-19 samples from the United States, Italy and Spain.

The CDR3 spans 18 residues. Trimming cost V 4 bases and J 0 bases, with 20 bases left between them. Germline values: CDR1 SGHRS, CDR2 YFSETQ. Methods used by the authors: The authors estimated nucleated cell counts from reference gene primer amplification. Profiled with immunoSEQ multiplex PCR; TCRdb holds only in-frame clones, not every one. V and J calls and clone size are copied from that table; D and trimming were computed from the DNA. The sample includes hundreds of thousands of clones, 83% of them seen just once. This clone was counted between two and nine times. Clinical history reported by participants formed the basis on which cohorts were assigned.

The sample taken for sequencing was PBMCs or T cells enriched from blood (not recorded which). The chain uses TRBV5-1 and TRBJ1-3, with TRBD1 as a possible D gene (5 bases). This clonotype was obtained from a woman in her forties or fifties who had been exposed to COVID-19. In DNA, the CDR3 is TGCGCCAGCAGCGAACTCCCCCTGGGGGGAGACTCTGGAAACACCATATATTTT. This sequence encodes CASSELPLGGDSGNTIYF.